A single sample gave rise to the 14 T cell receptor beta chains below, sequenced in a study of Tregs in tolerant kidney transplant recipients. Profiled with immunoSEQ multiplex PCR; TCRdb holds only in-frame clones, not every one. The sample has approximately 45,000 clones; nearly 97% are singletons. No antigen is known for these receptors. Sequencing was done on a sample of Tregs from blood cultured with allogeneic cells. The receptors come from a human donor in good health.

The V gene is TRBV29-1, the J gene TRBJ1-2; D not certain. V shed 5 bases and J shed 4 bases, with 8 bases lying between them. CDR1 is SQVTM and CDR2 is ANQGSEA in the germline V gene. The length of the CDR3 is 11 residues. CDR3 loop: CSVTTVYGYTF. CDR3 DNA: TGCAGCGTTACGACGGTCTATGGCTACACCTTC.

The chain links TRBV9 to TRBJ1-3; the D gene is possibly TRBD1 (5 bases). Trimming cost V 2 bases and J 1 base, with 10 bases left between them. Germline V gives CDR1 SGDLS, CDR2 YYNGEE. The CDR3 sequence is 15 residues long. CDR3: CASSVIGASGNTIYF. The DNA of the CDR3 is TGTGCCAGCAGCGTTATCGGGGCGTCTGGAAACACCATATATTTT.

The CDR3, as DNA: TGTGCCATCAGCCGGACAGGGGATGACTATGGCTACACCTTC. Translation gives CAISRTGDDYGYTF. The J gene is TRBJ1-2, the V gene TRBV10-3, with 9 bases lining up with TRBD1. Unmatched junction bases numbered 5, after V lost 6 bases and J lost 3 bases. This CDR3 has 14 amino acids. CDR1 is ENHRY, CDR2 SYGVKD, per germline.

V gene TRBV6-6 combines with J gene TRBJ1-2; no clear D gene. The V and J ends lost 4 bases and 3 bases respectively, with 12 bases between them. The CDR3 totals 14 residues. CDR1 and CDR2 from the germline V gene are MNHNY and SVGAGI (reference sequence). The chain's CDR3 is CASSSLIRDYGYTF. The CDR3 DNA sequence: TGTGCCAGCAGTTCCCTCATAAGGGACTATGGCTACACCTTC.

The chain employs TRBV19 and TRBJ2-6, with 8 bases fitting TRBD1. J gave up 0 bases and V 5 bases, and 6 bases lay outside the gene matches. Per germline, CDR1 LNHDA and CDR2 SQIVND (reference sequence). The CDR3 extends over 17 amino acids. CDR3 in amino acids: CASSVRGLGSGANVLTF. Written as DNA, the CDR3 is TGTGCCAGTAGTGTCAGGGGGCTGGGCTCTGGGGCCAACGTCCTGACTTTC.

For the CDR3, the DNA is TGTGCCTGGAGCGGACTAGCGGGAGGGGAATTTCGGGACGAGCAGTACTTC. It codes for CAWSGLAGGEFRDEQYF. The chain employs TRBV30 and TRBJ2-7, with 15 bases lining up with TRBD2. CDR1 and CDR2 (germline): GTSNPN, SVGIG (reference sequence). Losses at the gene ends were 3 bases for V and 5 bases for J; bases not matched to a gene: 11. The CDR3 covers 17 residues.

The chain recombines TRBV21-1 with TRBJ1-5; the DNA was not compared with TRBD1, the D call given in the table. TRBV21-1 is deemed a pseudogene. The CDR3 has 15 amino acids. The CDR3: CASISTRQSNQPQHF. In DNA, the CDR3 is TGTGCCAGCATCTCCACTCGACAGAGCAATCAGCCCCAGCATTTT.

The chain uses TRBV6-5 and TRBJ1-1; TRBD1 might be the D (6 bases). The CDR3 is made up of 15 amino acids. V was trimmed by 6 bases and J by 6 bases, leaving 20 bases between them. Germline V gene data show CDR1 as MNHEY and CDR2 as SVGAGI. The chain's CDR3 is CASSSRTGFLSEAFF. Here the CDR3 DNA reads TGTGCCAGCAGCTCGCGAACAGGGTTTTTGTCTGAAGCTTTCTTT.

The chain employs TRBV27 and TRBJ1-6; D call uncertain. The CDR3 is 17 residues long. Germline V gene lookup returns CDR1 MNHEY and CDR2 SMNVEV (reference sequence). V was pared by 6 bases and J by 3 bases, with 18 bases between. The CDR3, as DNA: TGTGCCAGCAGGAAAGACGGATCCGACTACTATAATTCACCCCTCCACTTT. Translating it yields CASRKDGSDYYNSPLHF.

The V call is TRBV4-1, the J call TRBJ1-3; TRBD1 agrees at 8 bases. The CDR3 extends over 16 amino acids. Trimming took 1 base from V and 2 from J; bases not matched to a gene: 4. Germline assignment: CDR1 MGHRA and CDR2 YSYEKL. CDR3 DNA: TGCGCCAGCAGCCAAGCGACAGGGGTTCCTGGAAACACCATATATTTT. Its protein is CASSQATGVPGNTIYF.

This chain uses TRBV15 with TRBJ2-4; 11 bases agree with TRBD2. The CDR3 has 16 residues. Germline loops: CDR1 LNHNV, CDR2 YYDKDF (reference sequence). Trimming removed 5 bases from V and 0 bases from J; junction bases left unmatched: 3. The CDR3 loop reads CATSRGLAGAKNIQYF. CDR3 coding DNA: TGTGCCACCAGCCGCGGACTAGCGGGAGCCAAAAACATTCAGTACTTC.

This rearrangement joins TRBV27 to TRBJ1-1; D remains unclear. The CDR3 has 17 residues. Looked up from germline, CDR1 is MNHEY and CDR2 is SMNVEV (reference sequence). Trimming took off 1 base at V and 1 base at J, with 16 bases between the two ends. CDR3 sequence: CASSLYFGVEGNTEAFF. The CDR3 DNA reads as TGTGCCAGCAGTTTATATTTCGGGGTAGAGGGGAACACTGAAGCTTTCTTT.

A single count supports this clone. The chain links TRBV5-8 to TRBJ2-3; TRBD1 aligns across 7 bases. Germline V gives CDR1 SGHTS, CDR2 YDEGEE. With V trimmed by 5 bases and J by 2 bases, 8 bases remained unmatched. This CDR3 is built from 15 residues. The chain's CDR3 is CASSSRGRLTDTQYF. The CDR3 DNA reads TGTGCCAGCAGTAGCAGGGGGAGACTCACAGATACGCAGTATTTT.

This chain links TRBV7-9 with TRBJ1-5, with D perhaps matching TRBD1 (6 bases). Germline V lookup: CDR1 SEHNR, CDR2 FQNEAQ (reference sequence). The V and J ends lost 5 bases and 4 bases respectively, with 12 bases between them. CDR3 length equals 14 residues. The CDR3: CASSRDRTNQPQHF. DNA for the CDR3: TGTGCCAGCAGCCGAGACAGGACAAATCAGCCCCAGCATTTT.